What follows are 21 T cell receptor beta chains derived from one specimen sequenced in a study of blood T cell repertoires in COVID-19. This table comes from immunoSEQ multiplex PCR, and its TCRdb copy is limited to in-frame clones, with some not included. The table shows about 200,000 clones, with about 88% occurring only once. The sample taken for sequencing was peripheral blood. The source of these receptors is a man over 45 with COVID-19, enrolled during active disease.

CDR3 sequence (DNA): TGCGCCAGCAGCCAGGTGGACCCCAGGGGCAATCAGCCCCAGCATTTT. Protein sequence: CASSQVDPRGNQPQHF. This rearrangement joins TRBV4-1 to TRBJ1-5, with D perhaps TRBD1 (5 bases). The CDR3 is 16 amino acids. Germline lookup yields CDR1 MGHRA and CDR2 YSYEKL. Trimming removed 3 bases at V and 2 bases at J, with 14 bases between.

The chain combines TRBV2 with TRBJ2-5; 9 positions agree with TRBD2. With V trimmed by 2 bases and J by 5 bases, 3 bases remained unmatched. This CDR3 is built from 14 residues. Per germline, CDR1 SNHLY and CDR2 FYNNEI. The CDR3 DNA is TGTGCCAGCAGTGAATACAGCGGGAGGGAGACCCAGTACTTC. Residues: CASSEYSGRETQYF. The full variable domain, rest sourced from reference TRBV2 and TRBJ2-5, is EPEVTQTPSHQVTQMGQEVILRCVPISNHLYFYWYRQILGQKVEFLVSFYNNEISEKSEIFDDQFSVERPDGSNFTLKIRSTKLEDSAMYFCASSEYSGRETQYFGPGTRLLVL.

The J gene is TRBJ1-3, the V gene TRBV5-6, with 7 nucleotides matching TRBD1. Trimming took 4 bases from V and 0 from J; bases not matched to a gene: 7. CDR3 size: 16 residues. Germline V lookup: CDR1 SGHDT, CDR2 YYEEEE. In DNA form, the CDR3 reads TGTGCCAGCAGCGTGACAGGGCGAGCCTCTGGAAACACCATATATTTT. As protein: CASSVTGRASGNTIYF.

The V call is TRBV19, the J call TRBJ1-4; TRBD1 aligns across 8 bases. Trimming cost V 8 bases and J 8 bases; bases outside gene matches: 7. The CDR3 has 13 residues. Germline assignment: CDR1 LNHDA and CDR2 SQIVND (reference sequence). The CDR3 sequence is CASRTGQREKLFF. For the CDR3, the DNA is TGTGCCAGTCGGACAGGGCAGCGGGAAAAACTGTTTTTT.

The V and J genes are TRBV6-1 and TRBJ1-1, with 8 bases identical to TRBD1. Germline values: CDR1 MNHNS, CDR2 SASEGT. After removal of 3 bases from V and 5 bases from J, the junction contained 5 bases not matched to a gene. The CDR3 sequence is 14 residues long. The DNA of the CDR3 is TGTGCCAGCAGTGACAGGGGGCCGGTAACTGAAGCTTTCTTT. As protein: CASSDRGPVTEAFF.

This clone was recorded once. This sequence joins TRBV9 and TRBJ2-2; possible D gene TRBD1, 5 bases. The V end lost 0 bases, the J end lost 3 bases, and 12 bases lay between the germline ends. This CDR3 comprises 16 residues. The germline V gene encodes CDR1 SGDLS and CDR2 YYNGEE. CDR3 bases: TGTGCCAGCAGCGTAGTGGCAGGGTTTGACACCGGGGAGCTGTTTTTT. Translation: CASSVVAGFDTGELFF.

Here the CDR3 DNA reads TGTGCCAGCAGCTTAAAGGGACTAGGCGTTGGCACCGGGGAGCTGTTTTTT. Translation gives CASSLKGLGVGTGELFF. The rearrangement links TRBV7-3 to TRBJ2-2; 8 nucleotides align to TRBD2. The CDR3 sequence is 17 residues long. Trimming took 1 base from V and 4 from J; bases not matched to a gene: 8. The germline gives CDR1 SGHTA, CDR2 FQGTGA.

The chain couples TRBV7-9 to TRBJ2-2; maybe TRBD1 (6 bases). Trimming took 5 bases from V and 2 from J, leaving 21 bases between them. Germline CDR1 is SEHNR and CDR2 is FQNEAQ (reference sequence). The CDR3 has 18 residues. CDR3 region: CASSPPRLTGLNTGELFF. For the CDR3, the DNA is TGTGCCAGCAGCCCTCCCCGCCTTACAGGGTTAAACACCGGGGAGCTGTTTTTT.

The chain carries TRBV30 and TRBJ1-2; a weak D match, TRBD1 (5 bases). Per germline, CDR1 GTSNPN and CDR2 SVGIG (reference sequence). This CDR3 spans 11 amino acids. V lost 0 bases, J lost 7 bases, and 6 bases lay in between. CDR3 sequence: CAWSVGVGYTF. In DNA, the CDR3 is TGTGCCTGGAGTGTAGGGGTTGGCTACACCTTC.

This chain connects TRBV5-1 to TRBJ1-4; 7 positions match TRBD1. V lost 0 bases to trimming and J lost 10 bases; unmatched junction nucleotides: 6. The germline V gene encodes CDR1 SGHRS and CDR2 YFSETQ. This CDR3 comprises 14 residues. The CDR3 region is CASSLDETGIKLFF. CDR3 nucleotide sequence: TGCGCCAGCAGCTTGGATGAGACAGGGATAAAACTGTTTTTT.

This rearrangement joins TRBV6-5 to TRBJ1-6; TRBD1 matches at 9 bases. The J segment lost 10 bases and the V segment lost 8 bases, leaving 9 bases of the junction unmatched. CDR3 length: 14 residues. The germline V gene encodes CDR1 MNHEY and CDR2 SVGAGI. The CDR3 DNA sequence: TGTGCCAGCGGCTCACAGGGGGCTACCTCACCCCTCCACTTT. Amino acid sequence: CASGSQGATSPLHF.

The chain couples TRBV6-2 or TRBV6-3 to TRBJ2-1; D possibly corresponds to TRBD2 (7 bases). Germline lookup yields CDR1 MNHEY and CDR2 SVGEGT. The ends were cut back, 2 bases at V and 4 bases at J, with 12 bases in the middle. The CDR3 is made up of 15 amino acids. CDR3 nucleotides: TGTGCCAGCAGTTACAGGGGGGGCGTTTACAATGAGCAGTTCTTC. Translation gives CASSYRGGVYNEQFF.

This chain joins TRBV12-3 or TRBV12-4 and TRBJ1-4; D is ambiguous. V was shortened by 2 bases and J by 6 bases, with 4 bases between the two germline ends. CDR3 length equals 12 residues. CDR3 sequence (DNA): TGTGCCAGCAGTTTACCGGATGAAAAACTGTTTTTT. Its protein is CASSLPDEKLFF.

The V and J genes are TRBV28 and TRBJ2-1; D perhaps matches TRBD2 (5 bases). The ends were cut back, 1 base at V and 8 bases at J, with 30 bases in the middle. The germline V gene encodes CDR1 MDHEN and CDR2 SYDVKM. This CDR3 spans 20 amino acids. The CDR3 DNA reads TGTGCCAGCAGTTTATTTGCCCCGAATAGGAGGCGACGGTTCGGCGATGAGCAGTTCTTC. Translation: CASSLFAPNRRRRFGDEQFF. The full variable domain, with the rest looked up from reference TRBV28 and TRBJ2-1, is DVKVTQSSRYLVKRTGEKVFLECVQDMDHENMFWYRQDPGLGLRLIYFSYDVKMKEKGDIPEGYSVSREKKERFSLILESASTNQTSMYLCASSLFAPNRRRRFGDEQFFGPGTRLTVL.

This rearrangement joins TRBV11-2 to TRBJ2-7; 12 positions match TRBD1. Trimming took 4 bases from V and 5 from J; bases not matched to a gene: 9. Germline lookup yields CDR1 SGHAT and CDR2 FQNNGV. The CDR3 runs 16 residues. The CDR3 DNA sequence: TGTGCCAGCAGCTCCCAGCCCGGGACAGGGGGCAACGAGCAGTACTTC. This encodes CASSSQPGTGGNEQYF.

This chain connects TRBV18 to TRBJ2-3; D call uncertain. Trimming pared 5 bases from V and 5 bases from J, leaving 11 bases between. Germline V gives CDR1 KGHSH, CDR2 LQKENI. The length of the CDR3 is 13 residues. CDR3 sequence (DNA): TGTGCCAGCTCAACCCTTCGCGAAGATACGCAGTATTTT. This sequence encodes CASSTLREDTQYF.

The gene calls are TRBV24-1 and TRBJ2-5; the D gene is possibly TRBD2 (5 bases). This CDR3 contains 18 residues. CDR1 is KGHDR and CDR2 is SFDVKD in the germline V gene. V was clipped by 4 bases and J by 3 bases, with 23 bases between them. CDR3 in amino acids: CATSEPGLRPEQKETQYF. The CDR3, as DNA: TGTGCCACCAGTGAGCCTGGACTGCGGCCAGAGCAAAAAGAGACCCAGTACTTC.

The chain carries TRBV20-1 and TRBJ2-1, with 8 bases lining up with TRBD2. Trimming at V came to 3 bases and at J to 3 bases, leaving 7 bases not matched to a gene. The germline V gene has CDR1 DFQATT and CDR2 SNEGSKA (reference sequence). The CDR3 is 15 residues long. This CDR3 is CSASHPGGSYNEQFF. CDR3 DNA: TGCAGTGCTAGTCACCCGGGGGGGAGCTACAATGAGCAGTTCTTC.

The J gene is TRBJ2-1, the V gene TRBV4-1; 9 bases line up with TRBD2. V shed 2 bases and J 0 bases; nucleotides not matched to a gene: 5. The CDR3 has 17 amino acids. Germline lookup yields CDR1 MGHRA and CDR2 YSYEKL. This CDR3 is CASSQILAGSSYNEQFF. The CDR3, as DNA: TGCGCCAGCAGCCAAATCCTAGCGGGATCCTCCTACAATGAGCAGTTCTTC.

The chain employs TRBV11-2 and TRBJ2-3; D gene uncertain. This CDR3 has 16 residues. The V and J ends lost 0 bases and 1 base respectively, with 11 bases between them. In germline, CDR1 is SGHAT, CDR2 FQNNGV. The CDR3 sequence: CASSLEGQQGTDTQYF. The CDR3 DNA is TGTGCCAGCAGCTTAGAAGGCCAGCAGGGCACAGATACGCAGTATTTT.

The J gene is TRBJ2-3, the V gene TRBV2; 7 nucleotides align to TRBD2. Unmatched junction bases numbered 4, after V lost 6 bases and J lost 4 bases. This CDR3 contains 13 residues. The germline gives CDR1 SNHLY, CDR2 FYNNEI. The CDR3 DNA sequence: TGTGCCAGCAGGGCAGGACTAGCAGATACGCAGTATTTT. Its protein is CASRAGLADTQYF.